The present T cell receptor beta chain was sequenced within a study of PD-L1 blockade in urothelial cancer. At the level of the study: Blood analyses occurred 3 weeks (second dose) and 6 weeks post treatment start. Blood-derived samples held a median approximately 140,000 T cells.

This CDR3 is 15 amino acids long. Germline lookup yields CDR1 SGHRS and CDR2 YFSETQ. Trimming pared 0 bases from V and 8 bases from J, leaving 14 bases between. Profiled with immunoSEQ multiplex PCR; TCRdb holds only in-frame clones, not every one. The sample yields about 130,000 clones, around 88% seen once. Time point meaning: peripheral blood 6 weeks after treatment start. The chain uses TRBV5-1 and TRBJ1-4; D is perhaps TRBD1 (6 bases). The sequence derives from a man aged 50 to 60 with urothelial cancer. The starting material was PBMCs, obtained around atezolizumab (anti-PD-L1) treatment. CDR3 sequence: CASSLAAGASEKLFF. CDR3 DNA: TGCGCCAGCAGCTTGGCGGCGGGGGCGAGCGAAAAACTGTTTTTT.